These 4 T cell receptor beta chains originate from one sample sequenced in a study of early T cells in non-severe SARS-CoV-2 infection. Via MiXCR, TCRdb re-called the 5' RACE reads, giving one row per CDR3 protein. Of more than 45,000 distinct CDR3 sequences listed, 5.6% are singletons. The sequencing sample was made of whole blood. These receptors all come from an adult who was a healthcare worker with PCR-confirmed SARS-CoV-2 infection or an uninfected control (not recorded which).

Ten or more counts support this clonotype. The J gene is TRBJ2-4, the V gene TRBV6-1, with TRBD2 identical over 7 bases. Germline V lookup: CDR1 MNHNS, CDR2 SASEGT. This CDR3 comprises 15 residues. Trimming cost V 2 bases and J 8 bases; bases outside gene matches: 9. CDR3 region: CASSEWGGSLDIQYF. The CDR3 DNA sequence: TGTGCCAGCAGTGAATGGGGCGGGAGTCTCGACATTCAGTACTTC.

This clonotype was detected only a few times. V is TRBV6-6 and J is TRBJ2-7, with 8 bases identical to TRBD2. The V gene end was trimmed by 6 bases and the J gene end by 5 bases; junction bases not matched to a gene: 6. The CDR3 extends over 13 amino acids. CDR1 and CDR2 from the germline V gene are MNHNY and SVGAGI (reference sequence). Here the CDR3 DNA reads TGTGCCAGCAGGCGGGGGGATCCCCACGAGCAGTACTTC. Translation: CASRRGDPHEQYF.

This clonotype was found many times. CDR3 nucleotide sequence: TGTGCCAGCAGTTCCCCGGGACTAGCGGGGGGCAATGAGCAGTTCTTC. It encodes CASSSPGLAGGNEQFF. This chain connects TRBV6-2 or TRBV6-3 to TRBJ2-1; 15 bases fit TRBD2. Looked up from germline, CDR1 is MNHEY and CDR2 is SVGEGT. The CDR3 is 16 amino acids. J gave up 6 bases and V 4 bases, and 4 bases lay outside the gene matches.

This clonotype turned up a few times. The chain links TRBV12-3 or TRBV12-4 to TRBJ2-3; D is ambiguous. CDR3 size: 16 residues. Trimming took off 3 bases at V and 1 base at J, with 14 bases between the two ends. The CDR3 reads CASSLAPSLRTDTQYF. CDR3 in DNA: TGTGCCAGCAGTTTGGCGCCCTCCCTACGCACAGATACGCAGTATTTT.